The 18 T cell receptor beta chains listed next were all sequenced from one sample in a study of Graves' ophthalmopathy and Graves' hyperthyroidism. The study amplified TCR beta CDR3 regions using RNA transcripts. First-round RT-PCR employed HTBI primers, with a second-round multiplex PCR after it. MiXCR, applied by TCRdb to the multiplex PCR reads, yields one record per CDR3 protein. Found here are almost 750,000 distinct CDR3 sequences, 35% to 50% of them singletons; the top ten hold 44%. The specimen sequenced was peripheral blood. These receptors all stem from an adult man with Graves' ophthalmopathy.

This chain uses TRBV20-1 with TRBJ2-7; TRBD2 matches at 8 bases. The germline CDR1 and CDR2 sequences are DFQATT and SNEGSKA (reference sequence). V shed 4 bases, J shed 3 bases, and the junction held 8 bases outside the gene matches. The CDR3 spans 14 residues. CDR3 loop: CSANRRRGGYEQYF. The CDR3 DNA sequence: TGCAGTGCTAATAGGCGTCGGGGGGGCTACGAGCAGTACTTC.

This clonotype was counted many times. At one end, the junction sequence differs from germline, possibly due to a read error. The V call is TRBV24-1, the J call TRBJ2-7; no definite D call. The CDR3 spans 8 residues. Germline V gene sequence: CDR1 KGHDR, CDR2 SFDVKD. The chain's CDR3 is CATSDRDF. Written as DNA, the CDR3 is TGTGCCACCAGTGACCGGGACTTC.

In its sample, this clonotype was seen many times. The chain combines TRBV7-2 with TRBJ2-5, with a weak D call TRBD2 (5 bases). The germline V and J ends were trimmed by 1 base and 4 bases, with 13 bases remaining between them. The CDR3 consists of 15 residues. From germline, CDR1 is SGHTA and CDR2 FQGNSA. CDR3 coding DNA: TGTGCCAGCAGCTTAGGTCTGCCGGCGGGAGAGACCCAGTACTTC. It translates to CASSLGLPAGETQYF.

This clonotype was recorded only once. V gene TRBV25-1 combines with J gene TRBJ1-6; no definite D call. Germline CDR1 MGHDK, CDR2 SYGVNS. The CDR3 length is 15 residues. V was shortened by 6 bases and J by 7 bases, with 16 bases between the two germline ends. CDR3 sequence reads: CASRASGYENSPLHF. CDR3 DNA sequence: TGTGCCAGCAGGGCTTCCGGGTACGAGAATTCACCCCTCCACTTT.

The CDR3, as DNA: TGTGCTAGTCCGCTCGGTTACGAGCAGTACTTC. Its protein product is CASPLGYEQYF. J is TRBJ2-7 and V is TRBV2; D remains unclear. Germline V CDR1 and CDR2: SNHLY, FYNNEI. CDR3 size: 11 residues.

Regarding this clonotype: One end of the junction varies from germline; a read error may be responsible. The genes are TRBV24-1 and TRBJ2-5; no clear D. The CDR3 extends over 15 amino acids. The germline V gene encodes CDR1 KGHDR and CDR2 SFDVKD. The CDR3: CASSSAVIRTETQYF. The CDR3 nucleotides are TGTGCCAGCAGTTCCGCGGTCATAAGAACCGAGACCCAGTACTTC.

The CDR3 region is CSAREPTGFANQPQHF. The CDR3 bases are TGCAGTGCTAGAGAACCCACAGGGTTTGCCAATCAGCCCCAGCATTTT. J is TRBJ1-5 and V is TRBV20-1, with D possibly matching TRBD1 (6 bases). Trimming pared 0 bases from V and 3 bases from J, leaving 15 bases between. The CDR3 runs 16 residues. Germline V gene lookup returns CDR1 DFQATT and CDR2 SNEGSKA (reference sequence).

The V and J genes are TRBV7-8 and TRBJ2-5; D not resolved. The CDR3 loop spans 15 amino acids. The V gene lost 2 bases and the J gene lost 2 bases, with 12 bases spanning the gap. Germline assignment: CDR1 SGHVS and CDR2 FQNEAQ. CDR3 sequence (DNA): TGTGCCAGCAGCTTAAGTCTTCTCGCGCAAGAGACCCAGTACTTC. This gives the protein CASSLSLLAQETQYF.

On this clonotype itself: Without the conserved terminal phenylalanine or tryptophan, this CDR3 likely stems from a read error. The chain employs TRBV7-9 and TRBJ1-1, with D possibly matching TRBD1 (5 bases). CDR3 length: 18 residues. Germline CDR1 SEHNR, CDR2 FQNEAQ (reference sequence). The V end was cut by 8 bases, the J end by 0 bases, with 25 bases between. The CDR3 DNA is TGTGCCAGCGACCGTTTCGCGAGTGGGGCAGGATTGAACACTGAAGCTTTCCTT. Protein: CASDRFASGAGLNTEAFL.

The chain carries TRBV10-3 and TRBJ1-2; the D is unclear. The V end was cut by 7 bases, the J end by 10 bases, with 19 bases between. Per germline, CDR1 ENHRY and CDR2 SYGVKD. The CDR3 consists of 13 residues. For the CDR3, the DNA is TGTGCCATCACCCGTGAAATTAACCTGGCCTACACCTTC. Amino acid sequence: CAITREINLAYTF.

Remarks on this clonotype: Mismatch with germline at one junction end may stem from a read error. The chain is built from TRBV2 and TRBJ2-7, with a possible D match to TRBD2 (5 bases). The CDR3 extends over 15 amino acids. Per germline, CDR1 SNHLY and CDR2 FYNNEI. The CDR3 loop is CATSEPGKWAYEQYF. The CDR3 DNA sequence: TGTGCCACCAGTGAGCCGGGGAAGTGGGCTTACGAGCAGTACTTC.

This chain links TRBV29-1 with TRBJ2-7, with a possible D match to TRBD1 (6 bases). The V end was cut by 8 bases, the J end by 3 bases, with 11 bases between. There are 11 residues in the CDR3. Germline CDR1 is SQVTM and CDR2 is ANQGSEA. The CDR3 DNA reads TGCAGCTGGGGACACTACTACGAGCAGTACTTC. Its translation: CSWGHYYEQYF.

This clonotype was counted many times. The chain employs TRBV12-3 or TRBV12-4 and TRBJ1-5; TRBD1 aligns across 9 bases. The V gene end was trimmed by 6 bases and the J gene end by 5 bases; junction bases not matched to a gene: 5. The CDR3 consists of 14 residues. The CDR3 nucleotides read TGTGCCAGCAGCTCAACAGGGGGCCATCAGCCCCAGCATTTT. It codes for CASSSTGGHQPQHF.

This sequence joins TRBV10-3 and TRBJ2-2; D is undetermined. V shed 5 bases and J shed 6 bases, with 19 bases lying between them. Germline V gene data show CDR1 as ENHRY and CDR2 as SYGVKD. The length of the CDR3 is 16 residues. CDR3 DNA sequence: TGTGCCATCAGTATAGATCCCGGGTCCCTCCCCGGGGAGCTGTTTTTT. Its translation is CAISIDPGSLPGELFF.

A remark on this clonotype: This may be a read error: a much more frequent sequence differs by one nucleotide. The chain recombines TRBV15 with TRBJ1-5, with TRBD1 as a possible D gene (6 bases). CDR1 is LNHNV, CDR2 YYDKDF, per germline (reference sequence). The CDR3 runs 12 residues. CDR3 nucleotide sequence: TGTGCCACGGGGGCAGGGAATCAGCCCCGGCATTTT. This encodes CATGAGNQPRHF.

This clonotype has just a few counts. The rearrangement joins TRBV20-1 to TRBJ1-5; 8 bases align to TRBD1. V dropped 6 bases and J dropped 0; count of bases not matched to a gene: 7. Germline V lookup: CDR1 DFQATT, CDR2 SNEGSKA (reference sequence). This CDR3 comprises 15 residues. The CDR3 loop is CSANTGGGSNQPQHF. The DNA of the CDR3 is TGCAGTGCCAATACAGGGGGTGGTAGCAATCAGCCCCAGCATTTT.

In this sample, this clonotype turned up a few times. The chain combines TRBV5-1 with TRBJ2-7, with D tentatively TRBD1 or TRBD2 (5 bases each). Germline CDR1 reads SGHRS; CDR2 reads YFSETQ. V lost 2 bases and J 3 bases, leaving 15 bases between the germline ends. CDR3 length equals 15 residues. The CDR3 here is CASSFSTGLNYEQYF. Written as DNA, the CDR3 is TGCGCCAGCAGCTTCAGTACGGGGCTTAACTACGAGCAGTACTTC.

This clonotype was observed at least ten times. V is TRBV10-3 and J is TRBJ2-5, with 8 positions matching TRBD1. V was pared by 10 bases and J by 4 bases, with 5 bases of the junction left unmatched. The CDR3 runs to 12 residues. Germline V lookup: CDR1 ENHRY, CDR2 SYGVKD. The CDR3 protein is CASDRGLETQYF. The CDR3 region has the DNA TGTGCCAGCGACAGGGGATTAGAGACCCAGTACTTC.